The 10 T cell receptor beta chains below all came from one sample that was sequenced in a study of neurological immune-mediated disorders. TCRdb used MiXCR to reprocess the 5' RACE reads, holding one entry per CDR3 protein. The table lists about 46,000 distinct CDR3 sequences, 4.5% of them singletons. The sample comprised PBMCs. The receptors were sampled from a woman in her sixties or seventies with multiple sclerosis.

This clonotype was seen ten or more times. V and J are TRBV5-1 and TRBJ1-1; D is possibly TRBD1 (5 bases). From germline, CDR1 is SGHRS and CDR2 YFSETQ. V was shortened by 4 bases and J by 2 bases, with 9 bases between the two germline ends. This CDR3 contains 13 residues. In DNA, the CDR3 is TGCGCCAGCAGCAGAGACAGCAACACTGAAGCTTTCTTT. This codes for CASSRDSNTEAFF.

This clonotype was recorded at least ten times. The J gene is TRBJ2-3, the V gene TRBV20-1; 7 nucleotides agree with TRBD2. Germline CDR1 is DFQATT and CDR2 is SNEGSKA (reference sequence). CDR3 length: 12 residues. With 1 base clipped from V and 5 bases from J, the junction kept 0 bases outside the gene matches. The CDR3: CSARGGGDTQYF. As DNA, the CDR3 is TGCAGTGCTAGAGGGGGGGGAGATACGCAGTATTTT.

This clonotype was observed at least ten times. The chain has TRBV5-1 and TRBJ1-4, with a weak D call TRBD1 (6 bases). From germline, CDR1 is SGHRS and CDR2 YFSETQ. Between the trimmed V and J ends, which lost 2 bases and 3 bases, there was a span of 8 bases. CDR3 length equals 14 residues. CDR3 DNA: TGCGCCAGCAGCTTACAGGGCTCTAATGAAAAACTGTTTTTT. Translated, it gives CASSLQGSNEKLFF.

This clonotype was seen repeatedly, ten times or more. J is TRBJ2-5 and V is TRBV20-1; perhaps TRBD1 as D (6 bases). The CDR3 covers 14 residues. V was shortened by 3 bases and J by 6 bases, with 17 bases between the two germline ends. Germline CDR1 is DFQATT and CDR2 is SNEGSKA (reference sequence). The DNA of the CDR3 is TGCAGTGCTAGTCGGGCAGGGGATTTGAAGACCCAGTACTTC. The encoded protein is CSASRAGDLKTQYF.

This clonotype occurred many times. The DNA of the CDR3 is TGTGCCGGGGGCGCCGGGGGTGAAAAACTGTTTTTT. It translates to CAGGAGGEKLFF. The rearrangement uses TRBV25-1 and TRBJ1-4, with D possibly matching TRBD1 (6 bases). CDR1 is MGHDK and CDR2 is SYGVNS in the germline V gene. V lost 11 bases and J 7 bases, leaving 14 bases between the germline ends. The CDR3 runs to 12 residues.

This clonotype was picked up many times. The V and J genes are TRBV27 and TRBJ2-5; TRBD2 matches at 12 bases. The trim removed 2 bases at V and 5 bases at J, leaving 9 bases unmatched. Germline V gives CDR1 MNHEY, CDR2 SMNVEV (reference sequence). This CDR3 has 17 residues. The CDR3 sequence: CASSLKLLAGGRETQYF. The CDR3 bases are TGTGCCAGCAGTTTAAAATTACTAGCGGGAGGTCGGGAGACCCAGTACTTC.

V usage is TRBV5-1 and J usage is TRBJ2-5; the D gene is possibly TRBD2 (6 bases). V was shortened by 1 base and J by 0 bases, with 7 bases between the two germline ends. Germline V gene sequence: CDR1 SGHRS, CDR2 YFSETQ. This CDR3 is built from 14 residues. DNA for the CDR3: TGCGCCAGCAGCTTGAGGACTAACCAAGAGACCCAGTACTTC. Amino acids: CASSLRTNQETQYF.

This clonotype has a handful of counts. V gene TRBV4-2 combines with J gene TRBJ2-3; a possible D gene is TRBD2 (6 bases). Trimming removed 4 bases from V and 2 bases from J, with 10 bases in between. CDR1 and CDR2 (germline): LGHNA, YNFKEQ. The CDR3 totals 14 residues. The CDR3 nucleotides read TGTGCCAGCAGCCTGGGACTTCTCACAGATACGCAGTATTTT. This gives the protein CASSLGLLTDTQYF.

This clonotype was recorded many times. V and J are TRBV6-5 and TRBJ2-5; D remains unclear. The germline V and J ends were trimmed by 10 bases and 5 bases, with 14 bases remaining between them. The CDR3 loop spans 12 amino acids. Germline CDR1 reads MNHEY; CDR2 reads SVGAGI. CDR3 amino acids: CATNGLGETQYF. DNA for the CDR3: TGTGCCACCAATGGCCTGGGGGAGACCCAGTACTTC.

This clonotype was counted many times. The chain uses TRBV2 and TRBJ2-7; D is possibly TRBD1 (6 bases). The CDR3 extends over 13 amino acids. Per germline, CDR1 SNHLY and CDR2 FYNNEI. With 6 bases removed from V and 1 base from J, the gap between germline ends came to 10 bases. This CDR3 is CASRRTGSYEQYV. In DNA form, the CDR3 reads TGTGCCAGCAGGCGCACAGGGTCCTACGAGCAGTACGTC.